Shown below are 11 T cell receptor beta chains from a single sample sequenced in a study of identical twins. TCRdb re-called the 5' RACE reads with MiXCR, one entry per CDR3 protein. In the table there are about 520,000 distinct CDR3 sequences, around 20% of which are singletons. These data are also associated with another study on T cells expressing NK-cell markers.

What was sequenced was CD4+ T cells sorted from blood. The receptors were gathered from a woman aged 18-29 years in good health.

The genes are TRBV29-1 and TRBJ2-5, with D perhaps TRBD1 (6 bases). V dropped 2 bases and J dropped 7 bases, with 11 bases sitting between them. The germline V gene encodes CDR1 SQVTM and CDR2 ANQGSEA. The CDR3 length is 12 residues. CDR3 DNA: TGCAGCGTTGAAACAGGGACGGCGACCCAGTACTTC. Encoded protein: CSVETGTATQYF.

The V call is TRBV5-1, the J call TRBJ2-6, with D unresolved. The CDR3 covers 16 residues. Trimming left V 0 bases short and J 0 bases short, with 7 bases between. The germline CDR1 and CDR2 sequences are SGHRS and YFSETQ. CDR3: CASSLAPFSGANVLTF. The CDR3 nucleotides read TGCGCCAGCAGCTTGGCGCCTTTCTCTGGGGCCAACGTCCTGACTTTC.

This clonotype has more than one count but fewer than ten. The chain is built from TRBV20-1 and TRBJ2-5; D perhaps matches TRBD1 (5 bases). V lost 6 bases to trimming and J lost 2 bases, with 10 bases between them. Germline assignment: CDR1 DFQATT and CDR2 SNEGSKA (reference sequence). The CDR3 extends over 12 amino acids. The CDR3 loop reads CSARPGQETQYF. In DNA form, the CDR3 reads TGCAGTGCGCGACCAGGGCAAGAGACCCAGTACTTC.

The chain recombines TRBV7-9 with TRBJ2-1; 10 bases are shared with TRBD1. Germline trimming cut 4 bases from V and 1 base from J; bases unmatched to any gene: 4. In germline, CDR1 is SEHNR, CDR2 FQNEAQ (reference sequence). This CDR3 contains 16 residues. CDR3 sequence (DNA): TGTGCCAGCAGCTCACGGACAGGGGGGTCCTACAATGAGCAGTTCTTC. Amino acid sequence: CASSSRTGGSYNEQFF.

This clonotype appeared a few times. The junction and the germline gene differ at one end; a read error may be behind it. V gene TRBV20-1 combines with J gene TRBJ2-3, with D hard to call. Germline lookup yields CDR1 DFQATT and CDR2 SNEGSKA (reference sequence). The CDR3 extends over 14 amino acids. The CDR3 protein is CSAINPQHSDRQYF. The CDR3 nucleotides are TGCAGTGCCATAAACCCCCAGCATTCGGATAGGCAGTATTTT.

The chain uses TRBV6-5 and TRBJ1-1, with D unresolved. The CDR3 has 11 amino acids. Germline V gene lookup returns CDR1 MNHEY and CDR2 SVGAGI. The V gene lost 8 bases and the J gene lost 5 bases, with 9 bases spanning the gap. Here the CDR3 reads CASALDTEAFF. In nucleotides, the CDR3 is TGTGCCAGCGCATTAGATACTGAAGCTTTCTTT.

The chain uses TRBV7-2 and TRBJ2-3; 10 bases agree with TRBD2. Germline-derived CDR1 and CDR2 are SGHTA and FQGNSA. The CDR3 is 16 residues long. The V and J ends lost 1 base and 2 bases, in that order; junction bases with no gene match: 3. CDR3 loop: CASSLVAGGSTDTQYF. CDR3 nucleotide sequence: TGTGCCAGCAGCTTAGTAGCGGGAGGCTCCACAGATACGCAGTATTTT.

The table lists this clonotype with a few counts. The chain carries TRBV20-1 and TRBJ1-5, with D hard to call. CDR1 is DFQATT, CDR2 SNEGSKA, per germline (reference sequence). This CDR3 has 14 residues. V was cut by 5 bases and J by 2 bases, with 13 bases left in between. The DNA of the CDR3 is TGCAGTGCTGCCTCGAGAAGTGGCAATCAGCCCCAGCATTTT. As protein: CSAASRSGNQPQHF.

The chain couples TRBV13 to TRBJ2-3; D is undetermined. Trimming removed 4 bases at V and 0 bases at J, with 14 bases between. Germline V gives CDR1 PRHDT, CDR2 FYEKMQ (reference sequence). This CDR3 is built from 16 residues. The CDR3 DNA reads as TGTGCCAGCAGCTCCTCGGCCCTCCACAGCACAGATACGCAGTATTTT. This codes for CASSSSALHSTDTQYF.

This sequence joins TRBV5-6 and TRBJ2-1; 8 bases line up with TRBD1. Per the germline V gene, CDR1 is SGHDT and CDR2 is YYEEEE. J lost 6 bases, V lost 4 bases, and 3 bases had no gene match. CDR3 size: 13 residues. The CDR3 loop is CASSPDRANEQFF. The CDR3 nucleotides are TGTGCCAGCAGCCCGGACAGGGCCAATGAGCAGTTCTTC.

The genes are TRBV5-5 and TRBJ2-1, with D possibly matching TRBD2 (6 bases). V lost 1 base and J 9 bases, leaving 14 bases between the germline ends. The CDR3 covers 14 residues. CDR1 and CDR2 from the germline V gene are SGHKS and YYEKEE (reference sequence). As DNA, the CDR3 is TGTGCCAGCAGCTTGTCCCCAGCGGGCAGTGAGCAGTTCTTC. Protein sequence: CASSLSPAGSEQFF.